This T cell receptor (beta chain) originates from a study of OX40 agonist ivuxolimab in advanced cancers. With regard to the full study: Ivuxolimab was an agonistic, fully human IgG2 monoclonal antibody directed against OX40 (CD134), a costimulatory receptor. The monotherapy dose-escalation portion (N ≈ 50 patients) of the phase I ivuxolimab trial is reported in the paper. Intravenous ivuxolimab was administered to patients every 2 weeks at six dose levels: 0.01, 0.1, 0.3, 1.5, 3 and 10 mg/kg. Of the approximately 53 patients in dose escalation, some 19 had hepatocellular carcinoma, about 15 had melanoma, 9 had renal cell carcinoma and 9 had head and neck cancer. Three dose-escalation patients achieved partial responses, one with hepatocellular carcinoma and two with cutaneous melanoma. In the dose-escalation cohort, 65% to 90% of patients were male, and the mean age was approximately 60 years, with a range of roughly 20 to 80. Peripheral TCRbeta sequencing was intended to test whether TCR sequence diversity was altered and clonal T-cell expansion was caused by ivuxolimab. Prior anti-PD-1, anti-PD-L1 or anti-CTLA-4 therapy was permitted, and checkpoint inhibitors had been received by about 44% of dose-escalation patients. Paper-wide results and their limitations: On average, CD8+ T cells showed more expanded clones than CD4+ T cells after ivuxolimab. Low levels of normalized T-cell clonal expansion were also shown by some nonresponding patients. At doses from 0.1 to 3.0 mg/kg, clonal expansion was seen in both CD4+ and CD8+ blood T cells between baseline and week 6. Which antigens the clonally expanded peripheral T cells were specific for was not determined. Partial responders in the 0.1-3.0 mg/kg groups had among the lowest normalized peripheral clonal expansion, especially among CD8+ T cells.

From cysteine to phenylalanine, the CDR3 is 16 amino acids long. Kept here is only the CDR3 DNA, which spans 48 bases and is read in frame from base 1. The germline V gene (reference sequence) yields SSHAT for CDR1 and FNYEAQ for CDR2. V is pared back by 5 bases and J by 0 bases, with 13 bases lying between the germline termini. For sequencing of the TCRbeta CDR3 region, genomic DNA was extracted from the sorted cells. TCRbeta CDR3 regions were sequenced using the immunoSEQ Assay. TCRdb obtained this table from immuneACCESS and retained in-frame rearrangements with V and J assigned. These tables miss some clones; where compared with another copy, unresolved V genes account for less than half of the shortfall, and the remainder is unexplained. Within this sample are more than 95,000 clones, with 70% to 90% of them counted one time only. Of the sample, approximately 0.8% is held by the ten largest clones.

As for this clone: Its antigen has not been determined. Per-base qualities were not stored, and no clone one base away is much larger.

The trial excluded patients who had a history of autoimmune disease or were on systemic immunosuppression. Peripheral blood for TCR sequencing was collected from all dose cohorts at baseline, on cycle 4 day 1, and on cycle 7 day 1. Samples came from an open-label, multicenter, first-in-human phase I dose-escalation trial of ivuxolimab. Adults with locally advanced or metastatic melanoma, renal cell, hepatocellular, or head and neck squamous cell carcinoma were enrolled in the trial. CD4+ and CD8+ T cells were sorted separately from peripheral blood before TCR sequencing. This TCR was recovered from an adult with an advanced solid tumor such as melanoma, head and neck, liver or kidney cancer. Material: CD4+ or CD8+ T cells sorted from blood, obtained in a trial of the OX40 agonist ivuxolimab. Here the chain combines TRBV7-7 and TRBJ2-2; the best D guess is TRBD1, with 6 bases matching. For the CDR3, the sequence is CASSVTGSPNTGELFF. The sequenced DNA is TGTGCCAGCAGCGTTACAGGGTCCCCGAACACCGGGGAGCTGTTTTTT.